One sample yielded the 6 T cell receptor beta chains listed below, sequenced in a study of PD-1 blockade in classical Hodgkin lymphoma. With no exception, relapse followed autologous stem cell transplantation in all patients, and brentuximab vedotin exposure varied. Only in-frame clones appear in the TCRdb table, and some are missing; sequencing was by immunoSEQ multiplex PCR. The sample holds tens of thousands of clones, about 64% seen once. This sample comprised peripheral blood mononuclear cells (PBMCs), obtained at baseline. The receptors originated from a human donor with classical Hodgkin lymphoma.

This sequence joins TRBV2 and TRBJ2-3; maybe TRBD2 (6 bases). The ends were cut back, 6 bases at V and 4 bases at J, with 14 bases in the middle. Germline assignment: CDR1 SNHLY and CDR2 FYNNEI. The CDR3 totals 14 residues. In DNA, the CDR3 is TGTGCCAGCAGCGCTATCGGGACTGCAGATACGCAGTATTTT. This encodes CASSAIGTADTQYF. Using reference TRBV2 and TRBJ2-3 for the parts outside the CDR3, the full variable domain is EPEVTQTPSHQVTQMGQEVILRCVPISNHLYFYWYRQILGQKVEFLVSFYNNEISEKSEIFDDQFSVERPDGSNFTLKIRSTKLEDSAMYFCASSAIGTADTQYFGPGTRLTVL.

The chain uses TRBV25-1 and TRBJ1-1, with TRBD1 as a possible D gene (5 bases). Trimming removed 3 bases at V and 10 bases at J, with 21 bases between. Germline-derived CDR1 and CDR2 are MGHDK and SYGVNS. CDR3 length equals 15 residues. In DNA, the CDR3 is TGTGCCAGCAGTGACTTGGCCCGGGACGCCGGTTCAGCTTTCTTT. Its protein product is CASSDLARDAGSAFF.

The rearrangement joins TRBV28 to TRBJ2-5; D may be TRBD2 (6 bases). CDR1 and CDR2 (germline): MDHEN, SYDVKM. CDR3 length equals 16 residues. V was pared by 3 bases and J by 1 base, with 15 bases between. The CDR3 nucleotides are TGTGCCAGCAGTTTGGGGGGACTGGGACTCCAAGAGACCCAGTACTTC. Translating it yields CASSLGGLGLQETQYF. Full variable domain (outside the CDR3, taken from reference TRBV28 and TRBJ2-5): DVKVTQSSRYLVKRTGEKVFLECVQDMDHENMFWYRQDPGLGLRLIYFSYDVKMKEKGDIPEGYSVSREKKERFSLILESASTNQTSMYLCASSLGGLGLQETQYFGPGTRLLVL.

The CDR3 is CASSLERGASSGANVLTF. CDR3 nucleotide sequence: TGTGCCAGCAGCTTAGAGCGGGGGGCGAGCTCTGGGGCCAACGTCCTGACTTTC. V gene TRBV7-9 combines with J gene TRBJ2-6; 9 positions agree with TRBD2. Per germline, CDR1 SEHNR and CDR2 FQNEAQ (reference sequence). The junction had 4 bases not matched to a gene; V was cut back by 1 base and J by 0 bases. The length of the CDR3 is 18 residues.

There are a few counts of this clone. The chain recombines TRBV5-6 with TRBJ1-4, with a weak D call TRBD1 (6 bases). The CDR3 totals 13 residues. V was cut by 4 bases and J by 17 bases, with 21 bases left in between. Germline V gene lookup returns CDR1 SGHDT and CDR2 YYEEEE. The CDR3 bases are TGTGCCAGCAGCGGAGGGGATGGAGACAGGATTTTTTTT. Amino acid sequence: CASSGGDGDRIFF.

This chain connects TRBV19 to TRBJ2-3; the D gene is possibly TRBD1 (5 bases). The CDR3 spans 16 residues. CDR1 is LNHDA and CDR2 is SQIVND in the germline V gene (reference sequence). V dropped 1 base and J dropped 0 bases, with 11 bases sitting between them. The CDR3 region is CASSIAWAGSTDTQYF. CDR3 nucleotide sequence: TGTGCCAGTAGTATAGCGTGGGCAGGGAGCACAGATACGCAGTATTTT.